Below, 6 T cell receptor beta chains from the same sample are listed, as sequenced in a study of control samples from healthy donors and cancer patients (dated by TCRdb to the early 2020s). Library preparation used the immunoSEQ multiplex PCR assay. TCRdb re-hosts the immuneACCESS table, in-frame sequences only. Its copies lack some clones; in the studies checked, an unresolved V gene accounts for under half of them, and the cause for the rest is not known. The sample table lists about 130,000 clones, 87% of them with a count of one. Jointly, the top ten make up around 2% of the sample. Sequenced: blood. The receptors come from a man between 18 and 29 years old in good health.

The CDR3 sequence: CASSLGYGRIYEQYF. DNA for the CDR3: TGTGCCAGCAGCTTAGGGTACGGAAGGATCTACGAGCAGTACTTC. The V call is TRBV7-2, the J call TRBJ2-7; D gene uncertain. Per the germline V gene, CDR1 is SGHTA and CDR2 is FQGNSA. There are 15 residues in the CDR3. V was trimmed by 1 base and J by 3 bases, leaving 13 bases between them. Together with reference TRBV7-2 and TRBJ2-7, the CDR3 gives the full variable domain: GAGVSQSPSNKVTEKGKDVELRCDPISGHTALYWYRQSLGQGLEFLIYFQGNSAPDKSGLPSDRFSAERTGGSVSTLTIQRTQQEDSAVYLCASSLGYGRIYEQYFGPGTRLTVT.

This rearrangement joins TRBV14 to TRBJ2-1, with D tentatively TRBD2 (5 bases). The CDR3 length is 14 residues. Germline CDR1 SGHDN, CDR2 FVKESK. V lost 0 bases to trimming and J lost 10 bases, with 13 bases between them. CDR3 sequence (DNA): TGTGCCAGCAGCCAAGATGTGAGGGTAAAGGAGCAGTTCTTC. Amino acid sequence: CASSQDVRVKEQFF.

This chain joins TRBV12-5 and TRBJ1-1; a possible D gene is TRBD1 (5 bases). This CDR3 contains 17 residues. Germline CDR1 LGHNT, CDR2 FRNRAP. Trimming removed 0 bases at V and 0 bases at J, with 14 bases between. The DNA of the CDR3 is TGTGCTAGTGGTTTGGTATTAATGGAGGGGATGAACACTGAAGCTTTCTTT. Translation gives CASGLVLMEGMNTEAFF.

The chain has TRBV30 and TRBJ2-1; TRBD1 is a possible D gene (6 bases). Looked up from germline, CDR1 is GTSNPN and CDR2 is SVGIG (reference sequence). The CDR3 spans 11 residues. The V end lost 2 bases, the J end lost 7 bases, and 6 bases lay between the germline ends. The CDR3 loop reads CAWSQGNEQFF. The CDR3 DNA reads as TGTGCCTGGAGTCAGGGGAATGAGCAGTTCTTC.

The V gene is TRBV24-1, the J gene TRBJ2-5; 14 bases line up with TRBD2. Germline V gives CDR1 KGHDR, CDR2 SFDVKD. This CDR3 comprises 17 residues. Losses at the gene ends were 2 bases for V and 4 bases for J; bases not matched to a gene: 5. The CDR3 sequence is CATSDSGLAGGLETQYF. CDR3 DNA: TGTGCCACCAGTGATTCTGGACTAGCGGGAGGTCTAGAGACCCAGTACTTC.

CDR3 amino acids: CASSRGGSYNEQFF. The CDR3 DNA is TGTGCCAGCAGTCGGGGAGGGTCCTACAATGAGCAGTTCTTC. This chain connects TRBV7-3 to TRBJ2-1; TRBD2 matches at 7 bases. The CDR3 length is 14 residues. Germline trimming cut 6 bases from V and 1 base from J; bases unmatched to any gene: 3. Germline CDR1 reads SGHTA; CDR2 reads FQGTGA.